Below are 25 T cell receptor beta chains sequenced from a single sample in a study of T cells after posttransplantation cyclophosphamide. Control samples came 1 year after myeloablative marrow transplants with methotrexate plus calcineurin inhibitor. Assay used: immunoSEQ multiplex PCR; TCRdb lists only in-frame clones, some missing. This sample yields about 21,000 clones, of which roughly nine tenths are seen a single time; 1.5% to 2% belongs to the top ten. The sample consisted of PBMCs, taken approximately twelve months after allogeneic stem cell transplant with calcineurin inhibitor and methotrexate. The receptor source for this set is a female patient aged 30 to 40 who received an allogeneic stem cell transplant from an unrelated donor, was CMV-positive, and had acute and chronic GVHD. Certain T cells may be donor cells from the graft.

The V call is TRBV11-2, the J call TRBJ2-1; TRBD2 matches 14 bases. There are 17 residues in the CDR3. Germline CDR1 is SGHAT and CDR2 is FQNNGV. V lost 5 bases to trimming and J lost 8 bases; unmatched junction nucleotides: 11. This chain's CDR3 is CASSAQTSGRAKYEQFF. CDR3 DNA: TGTGCCAGCAGCGCACAGACTAGCGGGAGGGCTAAGTATGAGCAGTTCTTC.

V and J are TRBV6-4 and TRBJ2-2, with 12 bases identical to TRBD2. V shed 6 bases, J shed 5 bases, and the junction held 4 bases outside the gene matches. The V gene's germline CDR1 is MRHNA and CDR2 SNTAGT. This CDR3 is built from 15 residues. The CDR3 DNA reads TGTGCCAGCAGAGGACTAGCGGGAAAAACCGGGGAGCTGTTTTTT. Translating gives CASRGLAGKTGELFF.

This chain connects TRBV2 to TRBJ2-3; 10 bases align to TRBD2. V lost 5 bases to trimming and J lost 8 bases; unmatched junction nucleotides: 13. This CDR3 has 16 residues. Per germline, CDR1 SNHLY and CDR2 FYNNEI. CDR3 in amino acids: CASSYLAGAHGVTQYF. The CDR3 DNA reads TGTGCCAGCAGTTACCTAGCGGGAGCCCATGGGGTTACGCAGTATTTT. Variable domain in full (rest from reference TRBV2 and TRBJ2-3): EPEVTQTPSHQVTQMGQEVILRCVPISNHLYFYWYRQILGQKVEFLVSFYNNEISEKSEIFDDQFSVERPDGSNFTLKIRSTKLEDSAMYFCASSYLAGAHGVTQYFGPGTRLTVL.

Only one count was recorded for this clone. The chain uses TRBV27 and TRBJ2-1; TRBD2 matches 9 bases. Germline V lookup: CDR1 MNHEY, CDR2 SMNVEV (reference sequence). This CDR3 has 17 amino acids. V shed 3 bases and J 7 bases; nucleotides not matched to a gene: 13. CDR3 region: CASSLRAGAGGFNEQFF. The CDR3 DNA reads TGTGCCAGCAGTTTGAGGGCCGGCGCGGGAGGGTTTAATGAGCAGTTCTTC.

The chain links TRBV29-1 to TRBJ2-7; TRBD2 matches at 8 bases. The CDR3 spans 10 residues. Germline CDR1 and CDR2: SQVTM and ANQGSEA. CDR3: CSVEGRTSRV. The CDR3 bases are TGCAGCGTTGAAGGCCGGACTAGCCGCGTC.

This clone appeared once. The junction does not match germline at one end; this may be a read error. The chain links TRBV29-1 to TRBJ2-2; possible D gene TRBD2, 7 bases. Germline V gene lookup returns CDR1 SQVTM and CDR2 ANQGSEA. The CDR3 spans 16 residues. The CDR3 reads CSATNRGGAKTGELFF. The CDR3 DNA is TGCAGCGCCACCAATCGCGGGGGCGCGAAAACCGGGGAGCTGTTTTTT.

The chain joins TRBV5-1 to TRBJ1-1, with D perhaps matching TRBD1 (6 bases). The V end was cut by 0 bases, the J end by 5 bases, with 11 bases between. The CDR3 is 14 amino acids. CDR1 and CDR2 (germline): SGHRS, YFSETQ. CDR3 amino acids: CASSLEQGRTEAFF. The CDR3 DNA reads TGCGCCAGCAGCTTGGAACAGGGTAGGACTGAAGCTTTCTTT.

V and J are TRBV10-3 and TRBJ2-4; D may be TRBD2 (5 bases). Germline CDR1 and CDR2: ENHRY and SYGVKD. Trimming left V 2 bases short and J 3 bases short, with 17 bases between. This CDR3 contains 17 residues. In DNA, the CDR3 is TGTGCCATCAGTGAGACGGTCGGGGTCGGGAACAAAAACATTCAGTACTTC. Protein: CAISETVGVGNKNIQYF.

The chain combines TRBV6-6 with TRBJ1-3; TRBD1 aligns across 7 bases. CDR1 is MNHNY and CDR2 is SVGAGI in the germline V gene (reference sequence). This CDR3 region has 15 residues. The V and J ends lost 5 bases and 0 bases, in that order; junction bases with no gene match: 4. The DNA for the CDR3 is TGTGCCAGCAGTAGACAGGGTCTCTCTGGAAACACCATATATTTT. It is translated as CASSRQGLSGNTIYF.

This sequence joins TRBV29-1 and TRBJ1-2, with D possibly TRBD1 on 5 matching bases. Deletions cut 5 bases from V and 4 bases from J, with 14 bases between. Germline V gene lookup returns CDR1 SQVTM and CDR2 ANQGSEA. The CDR3 covers 13 residues. CDR3 nucleotides: TGCAGCGTTTTGCCAGGGTCGGGCTATGGCTACACCTTC. Translated, it gives CSVLPGSGYGYTF.

The J gene is TRBJ1-2, the V gene TRBV30; 9 bases agree with TRBD1. This CDR3 has 18 residues. V was clipped by 4 bases and J by 5 bases; unmatched bases: 20. Germline-derived CDR1 and CDR2 are GTSNPN and SVGIG (reference sequence). CDR3 DNA: TGTGCCTGGACCCCCGGGGGGACAGGGAGGGACTTCCGGTATGGCTACACCTTC. It translates to CAWTPGGTGRDFRYGYTF.

The rearrangement links TRBV6-6 to TRBJ2-2; perhaps TRBD1 as D (6 bases). The V and J ends lost 4 bases and 5 bases respectively, with 14 bases between them. The CDR3 spans 15 residues. Germline V gene lookup returns CDR1 MNHNY and CDR2 SVGAGI (reference sequence). CDR3 sequence: CASSLTGQQTGELFF. The CDR3 DNA follows: TGTGCCAGCAGTTTGACGGGACAACAAACCGGGGAGCTGTTTTTT.

V gene TRBV19 combines with J gene TRBJ1-3; D may be TRBD1 (6 bases). Germline CDR1 reads LNHDA; CDR2 reads SQIVND (reference sequence). The ends were cut back, 3 bases at V and 1 base at J, with 10 bases in the middle. There are 15 residues in the CDR3. CDR3 sequence: CASSIGTGSGNTIYF. CDR3 in DNA: TGTGCCAGTAGTATTGGCACAGGGTCTGGAAACACCATATATTTT. The variable domain in full, completed from reference TRBV19 and TRBJ1-3, reads DGGITQSPKYLFRKEGQNVTLSCEQNLNHDAMYWYRQDPGQGLRLIYYSQIVNDFQKGDIAEGYSVSREKKESFPLTVTSAQKNPTAFYLCASSIGTGSGNTIYFGEGSWLTVV.

V usage is TRBV30 and J usage is TRBJ2-1, with 13 bases identical to TRBD2. The V gene's germline CDR1 is GTSNPN and CDR2 SVGIG (reference sequence). The V gene end was trimmed by 3 bases and the J gene end by 9 bases; junction bases not matched to a gene: 8. The CDR3 covers 15 residues. The CDR3 loop is CAWSRTSGSFGEQFF. The CDR3 DNA sequence: TGTGCCTGGAGCAGGACTAGCGGGAGTTTTGGTGAGCAGTTCTTC. Filled out from reference TRBV30 and TRBJ2-1, the complete variable domain reads SQTIHQWPATLVQPVGSPLSLECTVEGTSNPNLYWYRQAAGRGLQLLFYSVGIGQISSEVPQNLSASRPQDRQFILSSKKLLLSDSGFYLCAWSRTSGSFGEQFFGPGTRLTVL.

This clone was observed a few times. The J gene is TRBJ1-3, the V gene TRBV14, with TRBD1 matching 8 bases. The junction had 6 bases not matched to a gene; V was cut back by 4 bases and J by 1 base. Germline V gene sequence: CDR1 SGHDN, CDR2 FVKESK. This CDR3 region has 16 residues. In nucleotides, the CDR3 is TGTGCCAGCAGCCGATTGGGGACAGGATCTGGAAACACCATATATTTT. Translating it yields CASSRLGTGSGNTIYF.

This rearrangement joins TRBV19 to TRBJ2-1, with 8 bases matching TRBD2. This CDR3 spans 15 amino acids. The V gene end was trimmed by 5 bases and the J gene end by 4 bases; junction bases not matched to a gene: 7. Germline CDR1 and CDR2: LNHDA and SQIVND (reference sequence). The CDR3 is CASSVSLAVYNEQFF. CDR3 nucleotides: TGTGCCAGTAGTGTCTCACTAGCGGTATACAATGAGCAGTTCTTC.

J is TRBJ1-1 and V is TRBV30; D gene unclear. The V gene's germline CDR1 is GTSNPN and CDR2 SVGIG (reference sequence). V dropped 3 bases and J dropped 5 bases, with 10 bases sitting between them. There are 12 residues in the CDR3. In DNA, the CDR3 is TGTGCCTGGAGGCCGGGTTGGACTGAAGCTTTCTTT. This gives the protein CAWRPGWTEAFF.

V usage is TRBV5-6 and J usage is TRBJ1-2, with a possible D match to TRBD1 (6 bases). This CDR3 has 13 residues. The germline V and J ends were trimmed by 4 bases and 0 bases, with 7 bases remaining between them. Per the germline V gene, CDR1 is SGHDT and CDR2 is YYEEEE. The CDR3 nucleotides are TGTGCCAGCAGCCCAGGGGCTAACTATGGCTACACCTTC. Translating it yields CASSPGANYGYTF.

This chain connects TRBV2 to TRBJ2-1; D may be TRBD2 (6 bases). V lost 4 bases and J lost 9, with 16 bases in between. CDR3 size: 14 residues. The germline V gene has CDR1 SNHLY and CDR2 FYNNEI. The CDR3 loop is CASSGVRAGGEQFF. DNA of the CDR3: TGTGCCAGCAGTGGGGTAAGAGCGGGCGGTGAGCAGTTCTTC.

This chain joins TRBV7-8 and TRBJ2-1; TRBD2 agrees at 9 bases. J gave up 10 bases and V 1 base, and 11 bases lay outside the gene matches. This CDR3 spans 16 amino acids. The V gene's germline CDR1 is SGHVS and CDR2 FQNEAQ. CDR3: CASSLVPLAGSEEQFF. The CDR3, as DNA: TGTGCCAGCAGCTTAGTTCCCCTAGCGGGGTCCGAAGAGCAGTTCTTC.

With regard to this clone: At one boundary the junction diverges from the germline segment, which might be a read error. This chain links TRBV5-4 with TRBJ2-5; TRBD2 agrees at 11 bases. There are 16 residues in the CDR3. CDR1 SGHNT and CDR2 YYREEE come from the germline V gene (reference sequence). The CDR3 spells CARSPFSGRAGETQYF. CDR3 nucleotide sequence: TGTGCCCGCAGTCCGTTTAGCGGGAGGGCCGGGGAGACCCAGTACTTC. The complete variable domain, with remaining parts taken from reference TRBV5-4 and TRBJ2-5, reads ETGVTQSPTHLIKTRGQQVTLRCSSQSGHNTVSWYQQALGQGPQFIFQYYREEENGRGNFPPRFSGLQFPNYSSELNVNALELDDSALYLCARSPFSGRAGETQYFGPGTRLLVL.

This sequence joins TRBV30 and TRBJ1-5; the D gene is possibly TRBD1 (5 bases). V was cut by 5 bases and J by 4 bases, with 12 bases left in between. Germline V lookup: CDR1 GTSNPN, CDR2 SVGIG (reference sequence). The CDR3 contains 13 residues. The CDR3 protein is CAWAGLLNQPQHF. The CDR3 DNA reads TGTGCCTGGGCGGGACTGCTAAATCAGCCCCAGCATTTT.

The chain couples TRBV7-8 to TRBJ2-3, with 9 bases matching TRBD2. The CDR3 is 16 amino acids. The V and J ends lost 5 bases and 0 bases, in that order; junction bases with no gene match: 6. From germline, CDR1 is SGHVS and CDR2 FQNEAQ. CDR3 protein: CASSLRLAASTDTQYF. CDR3 coding DNA: TGTGCCAGCAGCCTAAGACTAGCGGCTAGCACAGATACGCAGTATTTT.

This clone came up once. J is TRBJ2-2 and V is TRBV4-1, with 12 bases that match TRBD1. With V trimmed by 4 bases and J by 7 bases, 10 bases remained unmatched. CDR3 length equals 17 residues. Germline-derived CDR1 and CDR2 are MGHRA and YSYEKL. Written as DNA, the CDR3 is TGCGCCAGCAGCCGGAAGGGGACAGGGGGCTGGGGCGGGGAGCTGTTTTTT. Protein product: CASSRKGTGGWGGELFF.

The rearrangement uses TRBV15 and TRBJ1-3, with D maybe TRBD1 (5 bases). V lost 0 bases, J lost 0 bases, and 6 bases lay in between. The V gene's germline CDR1 is LNHNV and CDR2 YYDKDF (reference sequence). This CDR3 comprises 15 residues. CDR3 protein: CATSRDRASGNTIYF. In DNA, the CDR3 is TGTGCCACCAGCAGAGACAGGGCCTCTGGAAACACCATATATTTT.